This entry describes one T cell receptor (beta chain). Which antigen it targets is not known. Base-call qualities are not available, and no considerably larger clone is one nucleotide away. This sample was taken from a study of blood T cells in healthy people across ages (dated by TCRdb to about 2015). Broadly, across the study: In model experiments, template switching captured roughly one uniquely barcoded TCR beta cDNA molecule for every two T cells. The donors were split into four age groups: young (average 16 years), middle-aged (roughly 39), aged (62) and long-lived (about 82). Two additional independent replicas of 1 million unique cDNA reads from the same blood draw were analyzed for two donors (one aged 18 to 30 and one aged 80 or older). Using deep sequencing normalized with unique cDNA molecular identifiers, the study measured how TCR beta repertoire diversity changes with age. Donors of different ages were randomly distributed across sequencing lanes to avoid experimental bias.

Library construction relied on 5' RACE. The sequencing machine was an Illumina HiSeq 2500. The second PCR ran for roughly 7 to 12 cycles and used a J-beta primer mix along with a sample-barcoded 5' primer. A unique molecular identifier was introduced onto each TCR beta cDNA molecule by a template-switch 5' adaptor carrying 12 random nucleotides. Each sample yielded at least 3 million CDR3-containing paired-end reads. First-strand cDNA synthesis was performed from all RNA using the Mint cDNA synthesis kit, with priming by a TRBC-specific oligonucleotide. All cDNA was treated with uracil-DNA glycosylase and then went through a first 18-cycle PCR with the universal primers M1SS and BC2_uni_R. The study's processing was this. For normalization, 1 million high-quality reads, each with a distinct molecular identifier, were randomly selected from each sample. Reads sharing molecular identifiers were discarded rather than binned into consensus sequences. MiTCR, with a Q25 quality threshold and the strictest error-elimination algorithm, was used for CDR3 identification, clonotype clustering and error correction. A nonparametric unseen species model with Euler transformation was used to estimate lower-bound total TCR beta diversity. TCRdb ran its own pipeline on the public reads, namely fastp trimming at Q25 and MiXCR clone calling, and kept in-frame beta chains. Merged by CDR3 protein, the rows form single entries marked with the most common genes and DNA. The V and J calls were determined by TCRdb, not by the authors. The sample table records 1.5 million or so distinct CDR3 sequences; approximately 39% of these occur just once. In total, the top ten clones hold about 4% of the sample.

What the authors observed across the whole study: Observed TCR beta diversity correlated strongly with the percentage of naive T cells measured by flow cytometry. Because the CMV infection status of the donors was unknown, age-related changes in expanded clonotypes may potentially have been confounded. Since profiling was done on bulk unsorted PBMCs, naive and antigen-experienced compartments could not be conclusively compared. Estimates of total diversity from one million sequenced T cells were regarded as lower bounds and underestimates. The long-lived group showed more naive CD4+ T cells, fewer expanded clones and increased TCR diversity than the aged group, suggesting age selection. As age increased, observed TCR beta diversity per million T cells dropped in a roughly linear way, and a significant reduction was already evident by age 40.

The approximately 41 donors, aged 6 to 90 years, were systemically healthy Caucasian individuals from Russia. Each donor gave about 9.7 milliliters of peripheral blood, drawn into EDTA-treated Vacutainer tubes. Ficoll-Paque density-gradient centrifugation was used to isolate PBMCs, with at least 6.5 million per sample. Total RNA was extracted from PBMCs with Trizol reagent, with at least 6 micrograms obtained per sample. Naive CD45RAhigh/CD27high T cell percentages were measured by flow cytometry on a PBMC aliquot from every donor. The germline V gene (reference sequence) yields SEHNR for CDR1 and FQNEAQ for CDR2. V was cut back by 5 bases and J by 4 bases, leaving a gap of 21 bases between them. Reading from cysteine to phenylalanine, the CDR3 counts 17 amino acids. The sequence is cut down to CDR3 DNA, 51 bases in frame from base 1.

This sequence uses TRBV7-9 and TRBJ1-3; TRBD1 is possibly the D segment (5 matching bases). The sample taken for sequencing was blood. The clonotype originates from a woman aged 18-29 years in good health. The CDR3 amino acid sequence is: CASSTSGALGRGNTIYF. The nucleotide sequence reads TGTGCCAGCAGCACATCCGGGGCCCTAGGCCGGGGAAACACCATATATTTT.